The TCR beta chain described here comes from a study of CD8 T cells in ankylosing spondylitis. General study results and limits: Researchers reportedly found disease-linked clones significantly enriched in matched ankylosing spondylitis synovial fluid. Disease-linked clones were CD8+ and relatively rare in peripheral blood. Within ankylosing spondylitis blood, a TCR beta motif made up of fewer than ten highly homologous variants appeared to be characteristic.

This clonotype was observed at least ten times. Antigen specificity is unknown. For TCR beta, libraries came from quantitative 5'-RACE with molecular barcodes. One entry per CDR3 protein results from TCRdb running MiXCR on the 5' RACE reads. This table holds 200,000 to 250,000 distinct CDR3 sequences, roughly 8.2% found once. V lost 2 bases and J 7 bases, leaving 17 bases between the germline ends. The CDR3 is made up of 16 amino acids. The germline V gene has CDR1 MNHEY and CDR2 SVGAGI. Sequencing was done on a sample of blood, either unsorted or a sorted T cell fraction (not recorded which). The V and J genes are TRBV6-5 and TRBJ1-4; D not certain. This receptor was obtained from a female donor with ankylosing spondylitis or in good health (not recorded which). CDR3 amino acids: CASSYHGPRSGEKLFF. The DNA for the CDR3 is TGTGCCAGCAGTTACCATGGACCCAGAAGCGGTGAAAAACTGTTTTTT.